This is a list of T cell receptor beta chains from one sample in a study of shared clonotypes between healthy human individuals. Clones were read by immunoSEQ multiplex PCR, and TCRdb kept only the in-frame ones, dropping some. The data show approximately 940,000 clones, over 75% seen once. Sample: memory CD4+ T cells sorted from blood. The origin of the receptors is a man aged 18 to 29 in good health. The CDR3 runs from the conserved cysteine through the conserved F or W. A D gene is named only where the DNA matches it firmly. Size is omitted from some rows. Given values are once, few, many or a class for expanded clones.

CDR3 protein: CASSPRSSGTVYNEQFF
CDR3 DNA: TGTGCCAGCAGCCCACGGTCTAGCGGGACCGTCTACAATGAGCAGTTCTTC
clone size: many
V gene: TRBV11-2
J gene: TRBJ2-1
D gene: TRBD2

CDR3 protein: CASKKTGLREQYF
CDR3 DNA: TGTGCCAGCAAAAAAACAGGGCTTCGAGAGCAGTACTTC
clone size: .
V gene: TRBV21-1
J gene: TRBJ2-7
D gene: .

CDR3 protein: CASSLTGGGYGYTF
CDR3 DNA: TGTGCCAGCAGCTTAACAGGGGGAGGGTATGGCTACACCTTC
clone size: .
V gene: TRBV7-3
J gene: TRBJ1-2
D gene: .

CDR3 protein: CSVRSGNTEAFF
CDR3 DNA: TGCAGCGTTCGGTCAGGGAACACTGAAGCTTTCTTT
clone size: .
V gene: TRBV29-1
J gene: TRBJ1-1
D gene: .

CDR3 protein: CAWSVRKEGQFF
CDR3 DNA: TGTGCCTGGAGTGTACGTAAGGAAGGGCAGTTCTTC
clone size: .
V gene: TRBV30
J gene: TRBJ2-1
D gene: .

CDR3 protein: CASSLGPLYEQYF
CDR3 DNA: TGTGCCAGCAGCTTAGGCCCCTTGTACGAGCAGTACTTC
clone size: .
V gene: TRBV7-2
J gene: TRBJ2-7
D gene: .

CDR3 protein: CAWSSGSGGKAGAYNEQFF
CDR3 DNA: TGTGCCTGGAGTAGTGGTAGCGGGGGGAAAGCTGGGGCCTACAATGAGCAGTTCTTC
clone size: .
V gene: TRBV30
J gene: TRBJ2-1
D gene: TRBD2

CDR3 protein: CASSLDSPSTDTQYF
CDR3 DNA: TGCGCCAGCAGCCTCGACAGTCCTAGCACAGATACGCAGTATTTT
clone size: .
V gene: TRBV5-1
J gene: TRBJ2-3
D gene: .

CDR3 protein: CASSGKDRAHGYTF
CDR3 DNA: TGTGCCAGCAGTGGTAAGGACAGGGCTCATGGCTACACCTTC
clone size: few
V gene: TRBV6-5
J gene: TRBJ1-2
D gene: TRBD1

CDR3 protein: CASSLQGGSYNEQFF
CDR3 DNA: TGTGCCAGCAGTTTACAGGGTGGCTCCTACAATGAGCAGTTCTTC
clone size: .
V gene: TRBV5-4
J gene: TRBJ2-1
D gene: .

CDR3 protein: CASSLAPETQYF
CDR3 DNA: TGTGCCAGCAGCTTAGCCCCAGAGACCCAGTACTTC
clone size: .
V gene: TRBV7-8
J gene: TRBJ2-5
D gene: .

CDR3 protein: CASSAAPGQGAREQYF
CDR3 DNA: TGCGCCAGCAGCGCCGCACCGGGACAGGGGGCCCGGGAGCAGTACTTC
clone size: .
V gene: TRBV5-1
J gene: TRBJ2-7
D gene: TRBD1

CDR3 protein: CASSIAGTNSEAFF
CDR3 DNA: TGTGCCAGTAGTATTGCCGGGACGAATAGTGAAGCTTTCTTT
clone size: .
V gene: TRBV19
J gene: TRBJ1-1
D gene: .

CDR3 protein: CASSLELRSGELFF
CDR3 DNA: TGTGCCAGCAGCTTGGAACTAAGGTCCGGGGAGCTGTTTTTT
clone size: .
V gene: TRBV5-4
J gene: TRBJ2-2
D gene: .

CDR3 protein: CASSPRGLAGAFRATYEQYF
CDR3 DNA: TGTGCCAGCTCACCGCGAGGACTAGCGGGAGCTTTCAGGGCGACCTACGAGCAGTACTTC
clone size: .
V gene: TRBV18
J gene: TRBJ2-7
D gene: TRBD2

CDR3 protein: CASSPGLAGSEQYF
CDR3 DNA: TGTGCCAGCAGCCCCGGACTAGCGGGTTCCGAGCAGTACTTC
clone size: .
V gene: TRBV7-2
J gene: TRBJ2-7
D gene: TRBD2